This T cell receptor (beta chain) was observed in a study of blood T cell repertoires in COVID-19. The wider study: Acute and convalescent COVID-19 samples came from the United States, Italy and Spain.

Trimming cost V 4 bases and J 1 base; bases outside gene matches: 1. This CDR3 spans 14 amino acids. CDR1 and CDR2 from the germline V gene are LGHNA and YSLEER. Profiling relied on immunoSEQ multiplex PCR, and the TCRdb table lists in-frame clones only, not all of them. The sample shows 200,000 to 250,000 clones, roughly 88% of them seen only once. The receptor's source is a man at least 80 years old with acute or convalescent COVID-19. The gene calls are TRBV4-3 and TRBJ1-5, with 7 bases lining up with TRBD1. Sequencing input: peripheral blood. This chain's CDR3 is CASSPTGSNQPQHF. The CDR3 DNA sequence: TGCGCCAGCAGCCCGACAGGGAGCAATCAGCCCCAGCATTTT.